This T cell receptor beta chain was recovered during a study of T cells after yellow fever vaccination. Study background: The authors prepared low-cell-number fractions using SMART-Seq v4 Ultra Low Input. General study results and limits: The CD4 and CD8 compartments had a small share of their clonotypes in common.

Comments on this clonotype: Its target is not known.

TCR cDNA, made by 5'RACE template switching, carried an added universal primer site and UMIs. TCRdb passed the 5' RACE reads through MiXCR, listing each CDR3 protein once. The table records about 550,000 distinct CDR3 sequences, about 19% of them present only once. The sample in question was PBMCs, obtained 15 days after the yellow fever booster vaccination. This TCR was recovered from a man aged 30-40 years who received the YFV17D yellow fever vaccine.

CDR3 sequence reads: CASSKSGGGRGEAFF. The CDR3 DNA reads as TGTGCCAGCAGCAAATCAGGGGGCGGGCGGGGTGAAGCTTTCTTT. V and J are TRBV12-3 or TRBV12-4 and TRBJ1-1; TRBD1 agrees at 8 bases. V shed 6 bases and J 7 bases; nucleotides not matched to a gene: 13. The CDR3 is 15 amino acids.